A selection of T cell receptor beta chains follows, all from one sample in a study of identical twins. TCRdb analysed the 5' RACE reads with MiXCR anew, one entry per CDR3 protein. The sample comprises 150,000 or so distinct CDR3 sequences, around 3.4% of which are singletons, and about 7.8% rests with the top ten. The sample consisted of memory T cells sorted from blood. The origin of the receptors is a man aged 18-30 years in good health. Both conserved end residues are part of each CDR3. D genes are given only for firm matches. Clone size, where shown, is once, few, many, or a class for clones that have expanded.

cdr3_aa cdr3_nt clone_size cdr3_length j_call d_call v_call
CASENRAGGATDTQYF TGTGCCAGCGAAAATCGTGCGGGTGGGGCCACAGATACGCAGTATTTT few 16 TRBJ2-3 NA TRBV25-1
CASSPLGGGTDTQYF TGTGCCAGCAGCCCTCTAGGGGGAGGGACAGATACGCAGTATTTT NA 15 TRBJ2-3 NA TRBV5-6
CASSLVANSNQPQHF TGTGCCAGCAGCTTAGTCGCAAATAGCAATCAGCCCCAGCATTTT NA 15 TRBJ1-5 NA TRBV7-2
CASSPYVPGGRENIQYF TGTGCCAGCAGCCCTTATGTGCCAGGGGGACGGGAAAACATTCAGTACTTC many 17 TRBJ2-4 TRBD1 TRBV7-9
CASSYRAGAGQFF TGTGCCAGCAGTTACCGAGCGGGTGCCGGGCAGTTCTTC many 13 TRBJ2-1 NA TRBV6-2/TRBV6-3
CASSRTISSYNEQFF TGTGCCAGCAGCCGGACTATTTCCTCCTACAATGAGCAGTTCTTC many 15 TRBJ2-1 NA TRBV3-1
CSVESDTDYGYTF TGCAGCGTTGAATCGGACACGGACTATGGCTACACCTTC many 13 TRBJ1-2 NA TRBV29-1
CSARGQDEQYF TGCAGTGCAAGGGGTCAGGACGAGCAGTACTTC many 11 TRBJ2-7 NA TRBV20-1
CASRDRGPYTGELFF TGTGCCAGCAGAGACAGGGGGCCTTACACCGGGGAGCTGTTTTTT many 15 TRBJ2-2 TRBD1 TRBV6-1
CASSLERASSYNEQFF TGCGCCAGCAGCTTGGAGCGGGCCAGCTCCTACAATGAGCAGTTCTTC many 16 TRBJ2-1 NA TRBV5-1
CATSRQGSNEQFF TGTGCCACCAGCAGACAGGGGAGCAATGAGCAGTTCTTC many 13 TRBJ2-1 NA TRBV15
CASSTQGSGANVLTF TGTGCCAGCAGTACACAGGGCTCTGGGGCCAACGTCCTGACTTTC many 15 TRBJ2-6 NA TRBV2
CASSHQAGVTGELFF TGCGCCAGCAGCCATCAAGCGGGAGTCACCGGGGAGCTGTTTTTT many 15 TRBJ2-2 TRBD2 TRBV5-1
CASSRTGENQPQHF TGTGCCAGCAGCCGGACAGGAGAGAATCAGCCCCAGCATTTT many 14 TRBJ1-5 TRBD1 TRBV12-3/TRBV12-4
CASSIDLGNEQFF TGTGCCAGTAGTATAGATCTCGGGAATGAGCAGTTCTTC many 13 TRBJ2-1 NA TRBV19
CASSRSVNTEAFF TGCGCCAGCAGCCGGTCGGTGAACACTGAAGCTTTCTTT many 13 TRBJ1-1 NA TRBV4-3
CSAWSIGGALGNEQFF TGCAGTGCTTGGTCCATCGGGGGGGCCCTTGGCAATGAGCAGTTCTTC many 16 TRBJ2-1 TRBD2 TRBV20-1
CAWSPRRGDEAFF TGTGCCTGGAGTCCGCGCCGGGGGGATGAAGCTTTCTTT many 13 TRBJ1-1 NA TRBV30